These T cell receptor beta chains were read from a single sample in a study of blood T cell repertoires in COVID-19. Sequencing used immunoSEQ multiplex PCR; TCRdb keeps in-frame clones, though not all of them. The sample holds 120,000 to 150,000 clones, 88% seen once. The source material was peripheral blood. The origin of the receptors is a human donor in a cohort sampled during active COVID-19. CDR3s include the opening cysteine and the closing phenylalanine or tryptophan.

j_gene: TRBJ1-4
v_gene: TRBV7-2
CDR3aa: CASSLDRSTNEKLFF

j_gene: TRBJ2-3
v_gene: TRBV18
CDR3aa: CASSPTGLASSSGDTQYF

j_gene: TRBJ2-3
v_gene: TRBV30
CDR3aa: CAWSLGSGRGNTDTQYF

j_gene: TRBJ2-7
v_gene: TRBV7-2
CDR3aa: CASSSQTGYEQYF

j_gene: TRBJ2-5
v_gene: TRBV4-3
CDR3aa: CASSQETSGQETQYF

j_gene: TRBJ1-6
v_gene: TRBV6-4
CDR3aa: CASRPGANSPLHF

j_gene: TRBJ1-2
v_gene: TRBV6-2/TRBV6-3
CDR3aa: CASSYPQGSAYGYTF

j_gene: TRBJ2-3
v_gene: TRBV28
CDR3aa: CASSLGTSGTDTQYF

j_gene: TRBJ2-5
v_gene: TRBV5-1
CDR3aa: CASSAPRGRETQYF

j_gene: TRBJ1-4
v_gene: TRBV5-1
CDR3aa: CASSFGTDNEKLFF

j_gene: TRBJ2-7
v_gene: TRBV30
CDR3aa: CAWSLPTGTYEQYF